This entry lists 23 T cell receptor beta chains sequenced from one sample in a study of regulatory T cells in long-lasting Graves disease. iRepertoire HTBI primers and Arm-PCR of CDR3 regions built TCR beta libraries. TCRdb passed the multiplex PCR reads through MiXCR, listing each CDR3 protein once. Here the sample spans 500,000 or so distinct CDR3 sequences, about 16% being singletons. Time point given: newly diagnosed GD, antithyroid drugs for less than 3 months. RNA isolated from PBMCs was used to make the TCR library. These data were also reused for a study on T cells in Graves' hyperthyroidism and ophthalmopathy.

Here the sequenced sample was peripheral blood mononuclear cells (PBMCs), taken at new diagnosis, from a patient treated with antithyroid drugs. These receptors originate from a woman aged 35-60 years with Graves disease.

There are many counts of this clonotype. CDR3 sequence reads: CASEGQGLGPQHF. The DNA of the CDR3 is TGTGCCAGCGAAGGACAGGGTTTGGGGCCCCAGCATTTT. V is TRBV28 and J is TRBJ1-5, with TRBD1 matching 8 bases. With 8 bases clipped from V and 9 bases from J, the junction kept 9 bases outside the gene matches. The germline CDR1 and CDR2 sequences are MDHEN and SYDVKM. The CDR3 contains 13 residues.

This chain connects TRBV6-2 or TRBV6-3 to TRBJ2-5; 12 bases are shared with TRBD2. With V trimmed by 4 bases and J by 4 bases, 7 bases remained unmatched. The CDR3 is 16 amino acids. Germline CDR1 reads MNHEY; CDR2 reads SVGEGT. Here the CDR3 DNA reads TGTGCCAGCAGTTCAAGACTAGCGGGGGACTCAGAGACCCAGTACTTC. Its translation is CASSSRLAGDSETQYF.

This clonotype was seen many times. The chain couples TRBV7-2 to TRBJ2-3; D gene unclear. Germline V gives CDR1 SGHTA, CDR2 FQGNSA. The CDR3 runs to 13 residues. With 5 bases removed from V and 7 bases from J, the gap between germline ends came to 13 bases. CDR3 loop: CASSPGSANTQYF. The CDR3 bases are TGTGCCAGCAGCCCAGGTTCGGCGAATACGCAGTATTTT.

This clonotype was seen at least ten times. The J gene is TRBJ1-1, the V gene TRBV18; D is unresolved. This CDR3 is 14 amino acids long. The germline CDR1 and CDR2 sequences are KGHSH and LQKENI. V was shortened by 3 bases and J by 2 bases, with 10 bases between the two germline ends. The CDR3 spells CASSPVIGNTEAFF. The DNA of the CDR3 is TGTGCCAGCTCACCTGTCATAGGAAACACTGAAGCTTTCTTT.

At least ten counts were recorded for this clonotype. The gene calls are TRBV2 and TRBJ1-2; D may be TRBD1 (5 bases). There are 14 residues in the CDR3. Germline loops: CDR1 SNHLY, CDR2 FYNNEI. The V and J ends lost 5 bases and 3 bases respectively, with 13 bases between them. The CDR3 nucleotides read TGTGCCAGCAGTATCAGGGTCTTGGACTATGGCTACACCTTC. This gives the protein CASSIRVLDYGYTF.

The chain is built from TRBV4-2 and TRBJ2-7; 11 nucleotides match TRBD2. Per germline, CDR1 LGHNA and CDR2 YNFKEQ. V lost 4 bases, J lost 5 bases, and 7 bases stayed unmatched. The CDR3 has 15 amino acids. CDR3 nucleotides: TGTGCCAGCAGCCGCAGACTAGCGGGGTTAGACGAGCAGTACTTC. Translating gives CASSRRLAGLDEQYF.

This chain links TRBV5-5 with TRBJ2-1, with D perhaps TRBD1 or TRBD2 (5 bases each). V was shortened by 4 bases and J by 4 bases, with 15 bases between the two germline ends. CDR3 length: 15 amino acids. Germline V gives CDR1 SGHKS, CDR2 YYEKEE (reference sequence). CDR3 coding DNA: TGTGCCAGCAGCAGAGAGGGAGACAGTTACAATGAGCAGTTCTTC. Encoded protein: CASSREGDSYNEQFF.

This clonotype has a handful of counts. V is TRBV28 and J is TRBJ1-6; maybe TRBD1 (6 bases). The CDR3 runs 13 residues. Trimming stripped 4 bases from V and 14 bases from J, with 15 bases between. CDR1 is MDHEN and CDR2 is SYDVKM in the germline V gene. The CDR3 sequence is CASSYPRGAALHF. The CDR3 bases are TGTGCCAGCAGTTACCCCCGGGGGGCAGCCCTCCACTTT.

This clonotype has at least ten counts. The chain has TRBV20-1 and TRBJ2-1; D tentatively reads TRBD1 or TRBD2 (6 bases each). The V gene lost 6 bases and the J gene lost 7 bases, with 13 bases spanning the gap. Germline lookup yields CDR1 DFQATT and CDR2 SNEGSKA (reference sequence). There are 12 residues in the CDR3. This CDR3 is CSAPGAGNEQFF. CDR3 DNA sequence: TGCAGTGCACCGGGGGCGGGGAATGAGCAGTTCTTC.

The chain employs TRBV6-1 and TRBJ2-6; D is unclear. Trimming left V 8 bases short and J 5 bases short, with 19 bases between. This CDR3 has 16 amino acids. Germline lookup yields CDR1 MNHNS and CDR2 SASEGT. The DNA for the CDR3 is TGTGCCAGCTTGAGGCCAGCTCCATATAGGGCCAACGTCCTGACTTTC. It codes for CASLRPAPYRANVLTF.

The gene calls are TRBV6-2 or TRBV6-3 and TRBJ1-6; no firm D call. V lost 0 bases and J lost 9, with 6 bases in between. CDR3 length: 13 amino acids. Germline V gene data show CDR1 as MNHEY and CDR2 as SVGEGT. The CDR3 protein is CASSYSSGSPLHF. Here the CDR3 DNA reads TGTGCCAGCAGTTACTCGAGTGGTTCACCCCTCCACTTT.

This clonotype has at least ten counts. The rearrangement uses TRBV20-1 and TRBJ1-1; D might be TRBD1 (6 bases). V gave up 6 bases and J gave up 4 bases, with 15 bases separating them. The CDR3 contains 13 residues. Germline lookup yields CDR1 DFQATT and CDR2 SNEGSKA (reference sequence). The CDR3 here is CSALDRLTTEAFF. The CDR3 bases are TGCAGTGCCCTTGACAGGCTAACCACTGAAGCTTTCTTT.

This clonotype was observed at least ten times. The chain has TRBV2 and TRBJ1-6; D perhaps matches TRBD1 (6 bases). Germline CDR1 and CDR2: SNHLY and FYNNEI. The V end was cut by 6 bases, the J end by 7 bases, with 19 bases between. This CDR3 region has 16 residues. In nucleotides, the CDR3 is TGTGCCAGCAGGACACGGGGCGGACAGACGAATTCACCCCTCCACTTT. As protein: CASRTRGGQTNSPLHF.

This clonotype was seen more than once but under ten times. The chain uses TRBV6-5 and TRBJ2-3; tentatively, D is TRBD1 or TRBD2 (6 bases each). This CDR3 contains 15 residues. Germline-derived CDR1 and CDR2 are MNHEY and SVGAGI. V lost 2 bases, J lost 4 bases, and 13 bases lay in between. The CDR3: CASSYVGGEADTQYF. The CDR3 DNA reads as TGTGCCAGCAGTTACGTGGGGGGCGAGGCAGATACGCAGTATTTT.

This clonotype occurred many times. The chain links TRBV12-3 or TRBV12-4 to TRBJ2-5; 12 bases fit TRBD2. The V segment lost 6 bases and the J segment 4 bases; nucleotides outside the gene matches: 6. This CDR3 spans 15 amino acids. The CDR3 coding sequence is TGTGCCAGCAGACCTAGCGGGGGGGCAGGAGAGACCCAGTACTTC. Translated, it gives CASRPSGGAGETQYF.

This clonotype was recorded at least ten times. The gene calls are TRBV6-1 and TRBJ1-2; D gene uncertain. The ends were cut back, 7 bases at V and 2 bases at J, with 5 bases in the middle. The CDR3 spans 11 residues. From germline, CDR1 is MNHNS and CDR2 SASEGT. The CDR3 here is CASKTNYGYTF. The CDR3 DNA reads TGTGCCAGCAAGACGAACTATGGCTACACCTTC.

At least ten counts were recorded for this clonotype. The chain couples TRBV3-1 to TRBJ1-1; D not certain. Germline CDR1 LGHDT, CDR2 YNNKEL (reference sequence). The CDR3 length is 14 residues. Trimming removed 6 bases from V and 5 bases from J, with 16 bases in between. The chain's CDR3 is CASRFGGGRTEAFF. The CDR3 coding sequence is TGTGCCAGCAGATTCGGCGGCGGAAGGACTGAAGCTTTCTTT.

In its sample, this clonotype was seen many times. The chain couples TRBV7-2 to TRBJ2-2, with 7 bases matching TRBD1. Germline loops: CDR1 SGHTA, CDR2 FQGNSA. The CDR3 is made up of 14 amino acids. J was trimmed by 7 bases and V by 4 bases; bases with no gene match: 6. The CDR3 sequence is CASSSQGTGGELFF. CDR3 sequence (DNA): TGTGCCAGCAGCTCACAGGGGACGGGCGGGGAGCTGTTTTTT.

This clonotype was picked up many times. The V and J genes are TRBV6-2 or TRBV6-3 and TRBJ2-1, with TRBD2 matching 9 bases. Trimming cost V 5 bases and J 6 bases; bases outside gene matches: 5. The CDR3 has 14 amino acids. Looked up from germline, CDR1 is MNHEY and CDR2 is SVGEGT. The DNA for the CDR3 is TGTGCCAGCAGTGAGGCTAGCGGGGTCAATGAGCAGTTCTTC. This encodes CASSEASGVNEQFF.

This chain uses TRBV5-1 with TRBJ1-6; D possibly corresponds to TRBD1 (5 bases). The length of the CDR3 is 13 residues. Germline CDR1 is SGHRS and CDR2 is YFSETQ. Trimming stripped 5 bases from V and 8 bases from J, with 11 bases between. The CDR3 DNA is TGCGCCAGCAGGATGGGGGAGGATTCACCCCTCCACTTT. Amino acids: CASRMGEDSPLHF.

The chain couples TRBV7-3 to TRBJ2-1, with TRBD2 identical over 12 bases. Trimming cost V 5 bases and J 3 bases; bases outside gene matches: 11. The length of the CDR3 is 18 residues. Per the germline V gene, CDR1 is SGHTA and CDR2 is FQGTGA. The CDR3 loop is CASSLATLAGGIYNEQFF. The CDR3 DNA is TGTGCCAGCAGCCTAGCAACACTAGCGGGGGGCATCTACAATGAGCAGTTCTTC.

This clonotype has only a few counts. This chain connects TRBV3-1 to TRBJ1-5, with TRBD1 identical over 9 bases. This CDR3 is 15 amino acids long. V gave up 0 bases and J gave up 6 bases; unmatched junction bases: 3. Germline loops: CDR1 LGHDT, CDR2 YNNKEL (reference sequence). CDR3 sequence reads: CASSQDTGGRQPQHF. CDR3 DNA: TGTGCCAGCAGCCAAGATACAGGGGGCCGTCAGCCCCAGCATTTT.

The chain has TRBV27 and TRBJ1-6; D is uncertain. The CDR3 extends over 17 amino acids. V gave up 8 bases and J gave up 3 bases, with 20 bases separating them. Per the germline V gene, CDR1 is MNHEY and CDR2 is SMNVEV (reference sequence). The CDR3 DNA sequence: TGTGCCAGCGGAACCGACGGCTCAAGCTTCTATAATTCACCCCTCCACTTT. This encodes CASGTDGSSFYNSPLHF.